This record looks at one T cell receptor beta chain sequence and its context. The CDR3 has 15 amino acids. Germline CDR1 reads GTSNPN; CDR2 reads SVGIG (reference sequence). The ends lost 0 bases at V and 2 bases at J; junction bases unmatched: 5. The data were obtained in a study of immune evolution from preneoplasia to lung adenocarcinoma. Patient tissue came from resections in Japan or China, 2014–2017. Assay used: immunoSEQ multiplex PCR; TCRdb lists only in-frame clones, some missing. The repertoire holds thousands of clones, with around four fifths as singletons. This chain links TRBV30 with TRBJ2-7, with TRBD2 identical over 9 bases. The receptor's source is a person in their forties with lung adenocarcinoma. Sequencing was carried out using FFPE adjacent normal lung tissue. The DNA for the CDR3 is TGTGCCTGGAGTGTTATGGCGGGGGGGCCCTACGAGCAGTACTTC. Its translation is CAWSVMAGGPYEQYF.